Following are 22 T cell receptor beta chains from one sample sequenced in a study of blood T cell repertoires in COVID-19 (TCRdb year 2020). Libraries were built with the immunoSEQ multiplex PCR assay. Held by TCRdb, this immuneACCESS table contains in-frame sequences only and omits some clones. Under half of the omission traces to an unresolved V gene where checked; the cause of the rest is unknown. Here the sample has approximately 52,000 clones; approximately 86% occur a single time. 1% to 1.5% of the sample is taken by the ten largest. Sequencing was done on a sample of peripheral blood. The receptor source for this set is a man in his fifties or sixties with acute or convalescent COVID-19.

The chain combines TRBV24-1 with TRBJ2-2; a weak D match, TRBD2 (6 bases). The CDR3 consists of 14 residues. V was trimmed by 10 bases and J by 0 bases, leaving 11 bases between them. Germline CDR1 reads KGHDR; CDR2 reads SFDVKD. The CDR3 spells CATGGLTNTGELFF. The DNA for the CDR3 is TGTGCCACGGGAGGACTTACGAACACCGGGGAGCTGTTTTTT.

This clone has more than one count but fewer than ten. The chain has TRBV12-5 and TRBJ1-1; TRBD1 matches 10 bases. CDR3 length: 16 residues. The germline V gene has CDR1 LGHNT and CDR2 FRNRAP. The V and J ends lost 0 bases and 5 bases, in that order; junction bases with no gene match: 6. The CDR3 DNA is TGTGCTAGTGGTTTGGTGACAGGGGGCTATGGAACTGAAGCTTTCTTT. This translates into CASGLVTGGYGTEAFF.

The chain uses TRBV15 and TRBJ2-7; D perhaps matches TRBD2 (6 bases). The CDR3 consists of 15 residues. Germline V gene lookup returns CDR1 LNHNV and CDR2 YYDKDF (reference sequence). The V end was cut by 0 bases, the J end by 0 bases, with 9 bases between. The chain's CDR3 is CATSRDAGGSYEQYF. In DNA form, the CDR3 reads TGTGCCACCAGCAGAGATGCCGGGGGCTCCTACGAGCAGTACTTC.

This chain links TRBV5-4 with TRBJ2-3; the match to TRBD2 covers 11 bases. V shed 3 bases and J 3 bases; nucleotides not matched to a gene: 6. Germline CDR1 and CDR2: SGHNT and YYREEE (reference sequence). The CDR3 length is 16 residues. The CDR3, as DNA: TGTGCCAGCAGCTCTCTACTAGCGGGAGTTACAGATACGCAGTATTTT. Protein: CASSSLLAGVTDTQYF.

The rearrangement links TRBV6-1 to TRBJ1-5; D remains unclear. The length of the CDR3 is 15 residues. The germline V gene encodes CDR1 MNHNS and CDR2 SASEGT. V was clipped by 1 base and J by 3 bases, with 10 bases between them. This CDR3 is CASSEVGQANQPQHF. In DNA, the CDR3 is TGTGCCAGCAGTGAAGTTGGGCAGGCCAATCAGCCCCAGCATTTT.

This clone was seen once. J is TRBJ2-1 and V is TRBV2, with D maybe TRBD2 (5 bases). The CDR3 sequence is 11 residues long. Germline CDR1 reads SNHLY; CDR2 reads FYNNEI. V gave up 6 bases and J gave up 9 bases, with 9 bases separating them. CDR3 DNA: TGTGCCAGCAGAGAGGGCGTTGAGCAGTTCTTC. It encodes CASREGVEQFF.

The count of this clone is one. This chain uses TRBV19 with TRBJ2-3; 12 bases are a match to TRBD1. After removal of 8 bases from V and 4 bases from J, the junction contained 1 base not matched to a gene. This CDR3 spans 13 amino acids. Germline CDR1 LNHDA, CDR2 SQIVND (reference sequence). The CDR3 nucleotides read TGTGCCAGTGGGACAGGGGGCCCAGATACGCAGTATTTT. Amino acids: CASGTGGPDTQYF.

The chain has TRBV7-2 and TRBJ1-2; D not certain. The CDR3 has 14 amino acids. With 2 bases removed from V and 2 bases from J, the gap between germline ends came to 9 bases. Germline V gene sequence: CDR1 SGHTA, CDR2 FQGNSA. The CDR3, as DNA: TGTGCCAGCAGCTTATCGCCGGGGAACTATGGCTACACCTTC. It specifies CASSLSPGNYGYTF.

This clone was detected once. V is TRBV9 and J is TRBJ2-2; D is perhaps TRBD2 (7 bases). Germline V gene lookup returns CDR1 SGDLS and CDR2 YYNGEE. Trimming pared 3 bases from V and 5 bases from J, leaving 11 bases between. The CDR3 runs 14 residues. CDR3 DNA: TGTGCCAGCAGCGAGGGGGGGTCAACCGGGGAGCTGTTTTTT. Translating gives CASSEGGSTGELFF.

The rearrangement joins TRBV7-2 to TRBJ2-6; no firm D call. The CDR3 length is 14 residues. With 4 bases removed from V and 2 bases from J, the gap between germline ends came to 6 bases. Germline-derived CDR1 and CDR2 are SGHTA and FQGNSA. The CDR3 DNA reads as TGTGCCAGCAGCTCACAAGCTGGGGCCAACGTCCTGACTTTC. The encoded protein is CASSSQAGANVLTF.

Only one count was recorded for this clone. The rearrangement uses TRBV19 and TRBJ2-5; 7 bases line up with TRBD2. The CDR3 is 15 amino acids. The V gene's germline CDR1 is LNHDA and CDR2 SQIVND (reference sequence). Trimming took 0 bases from V and 2 from J; bases not matched to a gene: 3. In DNA, the CDR3 is TGTGCCAGTAGTATAGACGGAGCGGGGCAAGAGACCCAGTACTTC. It specifies CASSIDGAGQETQYF.

V and J are TRBV19 and TRBJ1-1, with D possibly matching TRBD1 (5 bases). The CDR3 spans 14 residues. With 3 bases removed from V and 4 bases from J, the gap between germline ends came to 12 bases. Germline V gives CDR1 LNHDA, CDR2 SQIVND (reference sequence). This CDR3 reads CASSIPGGSTEAFF. CDR3 DNA sequence: TGTGCCAGTAGTATTCCGGGGGGAAGCACTGAAGCTTTCTTT.

The rearrangement uses TRBV18 and TRBJ1-2; possible D gene TRBD1, 6 bases. Trimming removed 3 bases from V and 2 bases from J, with 10 bases in between. The CDR3 sequence is 14 residues long. From germline, CDR1 is KGHSH and CDR2 LQKENI. CDR3 residues: CASSPDRYNYGYTF. As DNA, the CDR3 is TGTGCCAGCTCACCCGACAGGTACAACTATGGCTACACCTTC.

The chain carries TRBV6-1 and TRBJ2-1, with 10 bases lining up with TRBD2. Trimming took 2 bases from V and 7 from J; bases not matched to a gene: 8. The CDR3 is made up of 16 amino acids. Per germline, CDR1 MNHNS and CDR2 SASEGT. The CDR3 sequence: CASSETLAGLENEQFF. In DNA, the CDR3 is TGTGCCAGCAGTGAAACACTAGCGGGATTGGAGAATGAGCAGTTCTTC.

The J gene is TRBJ2-5, the V gene TRBV5-1; D uncertain. V was trimmed by 3 bases and J by 4 bases, leaving 7 bases between them. The CDR3 is 12 amino acids. Germline-derived CDR1 and CDR2 are SGHRS and YFSETQ. CDR3 in DNA: TGCGCCAGCAGCTCCCTGCGAGAGACCCAGTACTTC. This gives the protein CASSSLRETQYF.

The chain has TRBV5-1 and TRBJ2-5; 13 bases map to TRBD2. This CDR3 is 16 amino acids long. Unmatched junction bases numbered 5, after V lost 4 bases and J lost 2 bases. The germline V gene encodes CDR1 SGHRS and CDR2 YFSETQ. CDR3: CASSPGTSGAQETQYF. The CDR3 coding sequence is TGCGCCAGCAGCCCCGGGACTAGCGGGGCACAAGAGACCCAGTACTTC. The whole variable domain, remainder taken from reference TRBV5-1 and TRBJ2-5, is KAGVTQTPRYLIKTRGQQVTLSCSPISGHRSVSWYQQTPGQGLQFLFEYFSETQRNKGNFPGRFSGRQFSNSRSEMNVSTLELGDSALYLCASSPGTSGAQETQYFGPGTRLLVL.

The V and J genes are TRBV11-2 and TRBJ1-2; no clear D gene. This CDR3 comprises 13 residues. CDR1 and CDR2 from the germline V gene are SGHAT and FQNNGV. The V end lost 5 bases, the J end lost 6 bases, and 13 bases lay between the germline ends. The CDR3 spells CASSPPGGNGYTF. In nucleotides, the CDR3 is TGTGCCAGCAGCCCACCGGGAGGGAATGGCTACACCTTC. The whole variable domain, filled in from reference TRBV11-2 and TRBJ1-2, reads EAGVAQSPRYKIIEKRQSVAFWCNPISGHATLYWYQQILGQGPKLLIQFQNNGVVDDSQLPKDRFSAERLKGVDSTLKIQPAKLEDSAVYLCASSPPGGNGYTFGSGTRLTVV.

This clone appeared a single time. V and J are TRBV6-5 and TRBJ2-3; TRBD2 matches at 8 bases. The CDR3 has 14 residues. Germline-derived CDR1 and CDR2 are MNHEY and SVGAGI. The V segment lost 7 bases and the J segment 7 bases; nucleotides outside the gene matches: 10. The CDR3 nucleotides read TGTGCCAGCACCAACGGGGGCGGGGGGTATACGCAGTATTTT. As protein: CASTNGGGGYTQYF.

V usage is TRBV7-9 and J usage is TRBJ2-2; D remains unclear. The CDR3 sequence is 15 residues long. V was shortened by 2 bases and J by 4 bases, with 11 bases between the two germline ends. Germline lookup yields CDR1 SEHNR and CDR2 FQNEAQ (reference sequence). The CDR3 sequence is CASSLKSTATGELFF. For the CDR3, the DNA is TGTGCCAGCAGCTTAAAATCCACAGCCACCGGGGAGCTGTTTTTT.

V usage is TRBV29-1 and J usage is TRBJ2-7, with TRBD1 as a possible D gene (6 bases). Per the germline V gene, CDR1 is SQVTM and CDR2 is ANQGSEA. The V gene lost 6 bases and the J gene lost 6 bases, with 9 bases spanning the gap. This CDR3 has 10 amino acids. The CDR3 sequence: CSVGTSEQYF. The CDR3, as DNA: TGCAGCGTAGGGACAAGCGAGCAGTACTTC.

This chain links TRBV6-2 or TRBV6-3 with TRBJ1-1; D might be TRBD1 (6 bases). Per the germline V gene, CDR1 is MNHEY and CDR2 is SVGEGT. V was pared by 4 bases and J by 10 bases, with 19 bases between. CDR3 length: 14 residues. The CDR3, as DNA: TGTGCCAGCAGTTTTACAGGGATCGGTGTTGGAGCTTTCTTT. Amino acids: CASSFTGIGVGAFF.

The chain joins TRBV6-2 or TRBV6-3 to TRBJ1-5; no reliable D call. This CDR3 contains 15 residues. Germline V CDR1 and CDR2: MNHEY, SVGEGT. The V end was cut by 2 bases, the J end by 0 bases, with 8 bases between. CDR3 coding DNA: TGTGCCAGCAGTTACAAGAGGGATAGCAATCAGCCCCAGCATTTT. Encoded protein: CASSYKRDSNQPQHF.